These T cell receptor beta chains were read from a single sample in a study of cytomegalovirus exposure and HLA in healthy donors. Assay used: immunoSEQ multiplex PCR; TCRdb lists only in-frame clones, some missing. The sample has over 130,000 clones; around 60% are singletons. The sequencing sample was made of PBMCs. The receptors here all came from a woman aged 60 to 75 in good health and CMV-seropositive. The CDR3 runs from the conserved cysteine through the conserved F or W. The order of the fields is J gene, V gene, D gene, clone size, CDR3 protein, CDR3 DNA. A D gene is named only where the DNA matches it firmly. Not all rows give a size; the values are once, few, many and, for expanded clones, a class.

TRBJ1-1,TRBV7-9,TRBD1,.,CASSLKGGGEAFF,TGTGCCAGCAGCTTAAAAGGGGGCGGTGAAGCTTTCTTT
TRBJ2-5,TRBV7-2,TRBD2,.,CASSFGPSGDEAQYF,TGTGCCAGCAGCTTTGGTCCTAGCGGCGATGAGGCCCAGTACTTC
TRBJ2-3,TRBV19,TRBD2,.,CASSPSGGTDTQYF,TGTGCCAGTAGCCCTAGCGGGGGCACAGATACGCAGTATTTT
TRBJ1-5,TRBV5-1,TRBD1,few,CASSPGQGDQPQHF,TGCGCCAGCAGCCCAGGACAGGGGGATCAGCCCCAGCATTTT
TRBJ2-7,TRBV6-5,.,few,CASSYSAGEQYF,TGTGCCAGCAGTTACTCTGCGGGCGAGCAGTACTTC
TRBJ2-2,TRBV11-1,.,.,CASSPSTGELFF,TGTGCCAGCAGCCCCAGCACCGGGGAGCTGTTTTTT
TRBJ1-4,TRBV10-3,.,few,CAISTGRDEKLFF,TGTGCCATCAGTACGGGAAGGGATGAAAAACTGTTTTTT
TRBJ2-7,TRBV28,.,.,CASSPGGGWGRDF,TGTGCCAGCAGCCCTGGGGGAGGATGGGGTCGGGACTTC
TRBJ1-2,TRBV27,TRBD1,.,CASSFTAGEANRGVTGYTF,TGTGCCAGCAGTTTTACGGCTGGGGAGGCGAACAGGGGAGTTACTGGCTACACCTTC
TRBJ1-2,TRBV30,.,.,CAWSVGSGSNGYTF,TGTGCCTGGAGTGTAGGTTCAGGTTCCAATGGCTACACCTTC
TRBJ2-7,TRBV28,TRBD2,.,CASQVTVLAGGGEQYF,TGTGCCAGCCAAGTAACCGTCCTAGCGGGCGGCGGCGAGCAGTACTTC
TRBJ1-5,TRBV19,.,.,CASSHRQDQPQHF,TGTGCCAGTAGTCACCGACAGGATCAGCCCCAGCATTTT
TRBJ2-7,TRBV7-3,TRBD2,.,CASSLELAASYEQYF,TGTGCCAGCAGCTTAGAACTAGCGGCATCCTACGAGCAGTACTTC
TRBJ2-7,TRBV18,TRBD1,.,CASSRQGIYEQYF,TGTGCCAGCTCCCGACAGGGAATCTACGAGCAGTACTTC
TRBJ2-1,TRBV7-7,TRBD2,.,CASSSSLAGSYNEQFF,TGTGCTAGCAGCAGCTCGCTAGCGGGTTCCTACAATGAGCAGTTCTTC
TRBJ2-7,TRBV11-1,.,.,CASSSGGYEQYF,TGTGCCAGCAGCTCAGGAGGATACGAGCAGTACTTC
TRBJ2-1,TRBV30,TRBD2,.,CAWRRSRRGTSGASSYNEQFF,TGTGCCTGGAGGCGTTCACGTCGGGGGACTAGCGGTGCCAGCTCCTACAATGAGCAGTTCTTC
TRBJ2-3,TRBV2,TRBD1,.,CASSEVRGYFNTQYF,TGTGCCAGCAGTGAAGTCAGGGGGTACTTCAATACGCAGTATTTT
TRBJ2-7,TRBV5-1,.,.,CASSLDAGSDEQYF,TGCGCCAGCAGCTTGGATGCGGGGAGCGACGAGCAGTACTTC
TRBJ2-5,TRBV19,TRBD1,.,CASSPGPGTGHQETQYF,TGTGCCAGTAGTCCCGGTCCCGGGACAGGACACCAAGAGACCCAGTACTTC
TRBJ1-2,TRBV4-1,TRBD1,.,CASSQLSTGADYGYTF,TGCGCCAGCAGCCAACTCAGTACAGGGGCGGACTATGGCTACACCTTC
TRBJ2-2,TRBV29-1,.,.,CSVGAAPNTGELFF,TGCAGCGTTGGGGCAGCACCGAACACCGGGGAGCTGTTTTTT
TRBJ2-7,TRBV18,TRBD1,.,CASSPSGTGGYEQYF,TGTGCCAGCTCACCCTCGGGGACAGGGGGCTACGAGCAGTACTTC
TRBJ2-1,TRBV5-8,.,.,CASSLALGILGSYNEQFF,TGTGCCAGCAGCTTGGCCCTCGGTATTCTCGGCTCCTACAATGAGCAGTTCTTC
TRBJ1-4,TRBV15,TRBD1,.,CATSTGTGGFSNEKLFF,TGTGCCACCAGCACCGGGACAGGGGGATTCTCGAATGAAAAACTGTTTTTT
TRBJ2-1,TRBV11-2,TRBD2,.,CASSPGGGRADNEQFF,TGTGCCAGCAGCCCGGGGGGCGGGAGGGCCGACAATGAGCAGTTCTTC
TRBJ2-7,TRBV9,TRBD1,.,CASSVDPGQGREQYF,TGTGCCAGCAGCGTAGACCCGGGACAGGGTCGCGAGCAGTACTTC
TRBJ2-5,TRBV27,TRBD2,.,CASSLLGLATETQYF,TGTGCCAGCAGTTTATTAGGACTAGCAACGGAGACCCAGTACTTC
TRBJ1-1,TRBV7-9,.,.,CASSSPGDEAFF,TGTGCCAGCAGCTCCCCGGGGGATGAAGCTTTCTTT
TRBJ2-7,TRBV9,TRBD2,many,CASSVTAGGVYEQYF,TGTGCCAGCAGCGTGACAGCGGGAGGTGTCTACGAGCAGTACTTC
TRBJ2-7,TRBV6-5,TRBD2,.,CASSYSKLAGNEQYF,TGTGCCAGCAGTTACTCGAAACTAGCGGGAAACGAGCAGTACTTC
TRBJ2-3,TRBV19,TRBD2,.,CASSKREISDTQYF,TGTGCCAGTAGTAAGCGGGAGATTTCAGATACGCAGTATTTT
TRBJ1-2,TRBV12-5,.,.,CASGFGQYGYTF,TGTGCTAGTGGCTTCGGACAGTATGGCTACACCTTC
TRBJ2-7,TRBV28,.,.,CASSFKPSSYEQYF,TGTGCCAGCAGTTTTAAACCCAGCTCCTACGAGCAGTACTTC
TRBJ2-2,TRBV29-1,TRBD2,.,CSVETRGVTGELFF,TGCAGCGTTGAGACCCGGGGGGTGACTGGGGAGCTGTTTTTT
TRBJ2-7,TRBV6-5,.,few,CASSYQGPDEQYF,TGTGCCAGCAGTTACCAGGGCCCGGACGAGCAGTACTTC
TRBJ2-2,TRBV11-2,.,.,CASRGPGDGYTGELFF,TGTGCCAGCAGGGGGCCGGGAGACGGGTACACCGGGGAGCTGTTTTTT
TRBJ1-2,TRBV4-3,.,once,CASSQTLGQAYGYTF,TGCGCCAGCAGCCAGACCCTCGGTCAGGCCTATGGCTACACCTTC
TRBJ2-5,TRBV7-9,.,.,CASSFPRGRGTETQYF,TGTGCCAGCAGCTTCCCACGGGGGCGGGGGACGGAGACCCAGTACTTC
TRBJ2-2,TRBV5-1,TRBD2,.,CASSLLAGAGELFF,TGCGCCAGCAGCTTGTTAGCGGGAGCCGGGGAGCTGTTTTTT
TRBJ2-3,TRBV19,.,.,CASTDRGDYYTDTQYF,TGTGCCAGTACCGACCGGGGAGACTATTACACAGATACGCAGTATTTT
TRBJ2-4,TRBV7-9,TRBD2,few,CASSLFTGGAGDIQYF,TGTGCCAGCAGCTTATTTACAGGCGGAGCGGGAGACATTCAGTACTTC
TRBJ2-1,TRBV6-5,.,.,CASSYFGSGMHEQFF,TGTGCCAGCAGTTACTTCGGCTCAGGGATGCATGAGCAGTTCTTC
TRBJ2-1,TRBV5-1,.,.,CASSTGQTYNEQFF,TGCGCCAGCAGCACCGGACAAACCTACAATGAGCAGTTCTTC
TRBJ2-3,TRBV30,TRBD2,few,CAWGRWLADTDTQYF,TGTGCCTGGGGCCGGTGGCTAGCGGACACAGATACGCAGTATTTT
TRBJ2-2,TRBV7-9,.,.,CASSFSTGELFF,TGTGCCAGCAGCTTTTCAACCGGGGAGCTGTTTTTT
TRBJ1-5,TRBV19,.,few,CASMGGGSNQPQHF,TGTGCCAGTATGGGGGGGGGAAGCAATCAGCCCCAGCATTTT
TRBJ2-1,TRBV2,TRBD2,.,CASISAGGSSYNEQFF,TGTGCCAGCATTTCAGCGGGGGGGAGCTCCTACAATGAGCAGTTCTTC
TRBJ1-5,TRBV28,.,.,CASYRDINQPQHF,TGTGCCAGCTACCGGGACATCAATCAGCCCCAGCATTTT
TRBJ2-5,TRBV5-4,.,.,CASSLTQGETQYF,TGTGCCAGCAGCTTGACCCAGGGGGAGACCCAGTACTTC
TRBJ2-5,TRBV9,TRBD1,.,CASSVSVGFPTGGGEEKRTQYF,TGTGCCAGCAGCGTGAGTGTCGGGTTTCCGACAGGGGGAGGGGAAGAAAAGAGGACCCAGTACTTC
TRBJ2-3,TRBV9,.,.,CASSGTDTDTQYF,TGTGCCAGCAGCGGGACAGACACAGATACGCAGTATTTT
TRBJ2-1,TRBV11-2,TRBD2,.,CASSLRDSGRYYNEQFF,TGTGCCAGCAGCCTCCGGGATAGCGGGAGGTATTACAATGAGCAGTTCTTC
TRBJ1-5,TRBV19,.,.,CASSRTRGNNQPQHF,TGTGCCAGTAGTAGGACTAGGGGAAATAATCAGCCCCAGCATTTT
TRBJ2-3,TRBV27,TRBD2,once,CASRTSVSTDTQYF,TGTGCCAGCAGAACTAGCGTTAGCACAGATACGCAGTATTTT
TRBJ2-7,TRBV6-1,TRBD2,.,CASSNPGLAGVEQYF,TGTGCCAGCAGTAACCCTGGACTAGCGGGAGTGGAGCAGTACTTC
TRBJ1-5,TRBV5-6,.,few,CASSTQLGQLHF,TGTGCCAGCAGCACCCAGTTGGGACAATTGCATTTT
TRBJ1-1,TRBV27,.,.,CASSRVLMDTEAFF,TGTGCCAGCAGCAGGGTCCTAATGGACACTGAAGCTTTCTTT
TRBJ2-5,TRBV7-2,TRBD2,.,CASSFRGSETQYF,TGTGCCAGCAGCTTCCGCGGGAGTGAGACCCAGTACTTC